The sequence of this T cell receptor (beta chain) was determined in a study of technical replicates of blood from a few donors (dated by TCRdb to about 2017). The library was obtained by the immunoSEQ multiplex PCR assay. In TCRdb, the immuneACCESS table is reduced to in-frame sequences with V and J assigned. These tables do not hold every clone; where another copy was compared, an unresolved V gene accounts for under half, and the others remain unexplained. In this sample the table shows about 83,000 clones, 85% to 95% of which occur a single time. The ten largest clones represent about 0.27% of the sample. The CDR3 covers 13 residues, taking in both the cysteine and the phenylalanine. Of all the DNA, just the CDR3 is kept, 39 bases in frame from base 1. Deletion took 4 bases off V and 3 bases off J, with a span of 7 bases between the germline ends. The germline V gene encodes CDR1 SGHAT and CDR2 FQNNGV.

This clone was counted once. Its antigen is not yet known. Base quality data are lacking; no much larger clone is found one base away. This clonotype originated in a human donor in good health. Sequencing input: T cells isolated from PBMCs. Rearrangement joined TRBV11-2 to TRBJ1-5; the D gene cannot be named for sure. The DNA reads TGTGCCAGCAGCTGGCAGAACAATCAGCCCCAGCATTTT. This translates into CASSWQNNQPQHF.